One and the same sample provided the 10 T cell receptor beta chains below, sequenced in a study of human T cells and chemical hapten exposure. TCRdb called the RACE reads again in MiXCR, with one record for every CDR3 protein. This sample has 70,000 to 80,000 distinct CDR3 sequences; 25% to 40% occur once, and the top ten carry about 8.1%. Time point indicated: patch test 1, 2 weeks after DPC sensitization. Stated treatment: therapeutic diphenylcyclopropenone sensitization with weekly scalp DPC. The specimen was whole blood, collected in connection with sensitization to the hapten diphenylcyclopropenone (DPC). All receptors come from a man between 35 and 55 years old with alopecia areata. Some clones in this sample may be carry-over from other donors' samples.

This clonotype has more than one count but fewer than ten. This chain links TRBV24-1 with TRBJ2-1; TRBD2 matches at 8 bases. Trimming cost V 4 bases and J 9 bases; bases outside gene matches: 4. The CDR3 totals 13 residues. Germline loops: CDR1 KGHDR, CDR2 SFDVKD. CDR3 coding DNA: TGTGCCACCAGTGACCCTGGACTAGCTGAGCAGTTCTTC. Translating it yields CATSDPGLAEQFF.

A few counts support this clonotype. The genes are TRBV20-1 and TRBJ2-3; 7 bases are shared with TRBD1. V shed 4 bases and J 2 bases; nucleotides not matched to a gene: 6. This CDR3 contains 14 residues. Germline V CDR1 and CDR2: DFQATT, SNEGSKA (reference sequence). CDR3: CSAIGQVYTDTQYF. Written as DNA, the CDR3 is TGCAGTGCTATCGGACAGGTTTACACAGATACGCAGTATTTT.

The chain links TRBV11-3 to TRBJ2-1; D is tentatively TRBD1 or TRBD2 (5 bases each). Trimming shortened V by 0 bases and J by 3 bases, and 12 bases separated the two germline ends. Germline CDR1 reads SGHNT; CDR2 reads YENEEA. The CDR3 has 16 residues. DNA for the CDR3: TGTGCCAGCAGCTTAGATCGGGGCGGTTACTACAATGAGCAGTTCTTC. This translates into CASSLDRGGYYNEQFF. The full variable domain, with the rest looked up from reference TRBV11-3 and TRBJ2-1, is EAGVVQSPRYKIIEKKQPVAFWCNPISGHNTLYWYLQNLGQGPELLIRYENEEAVDDSQLPKDRFSAERLKGVDSTLKIQPAELGDSAVYLCASSLDRGGYYNEQFFGPGTRLTVL.

There are a few counts of this clonotype. The genes are TRBV29-1 and TRBJ2-1, with D unclear. Trimming took off 0 bases at V and 4 bases at J, with 13 bases between the two ends. The CDR3 has 15 residues. Germline CDR1 and CDR2: SQVTM and ANQGSEA. The CDR3 DNA reads TGCAGCGTTGAAGATGATAGTCGGTGGTACAATGAGCAGTTCTTC. It yields the protein CSVEDDSRWYNEQFF.

This clonotype was recorded a few times. The V call is TRBV4-1, the J call TRBJ1-6; D uncertain. The V end was cut by 1 base, the J end by 9 bases, with 16 bases between. The germline gives CDR1 MGHRA, CDR2 YSYEKL. The CDR3 extends over 16 amino acids. In nucleotides, the CDR3 is TGCGCCAGCAGCCAAGTGAGTGCAGGCGCCCCTTCACCCCTCCACTTT. Translated, it gives CASSQVSAGAPSPLHF.

The chain couples TRBV19 to TRBJ2-7; possibly TRBD2 for D (5 bases). The CDR3 extends over 14 amino acids. Germline CDR1 LNHDA, CDR2 SQIVND (reference sequence). Trimming removed 3 bases from V and 2 bases from J, with 11 bases in between. The CDR3: CASSIGLATYEQYF. The CDR3 DNA reads TGTGCCAGTAGTATTGGGCTAGCCACCTACGAGCAGTACTTC.

This clonotype was detected a few times. This rearrangement joins TRBV7-9 to TRBJ2-3, with 9 positions matching TRBD2. This CDR3 is 16 amino acids long. Trimming removed 1 base from V and 2 bases from J; junction bases left unmatched: 4. CDR1 is SEHNR and CDR2 is FQNEAQ in the germline V gene (reference sequence). This CDR3 is CASSLGGLAPTDTQYF. The CDR3 nucleotides read TGTGCCAGCAGCTTAGGGGGACTAGCTCCCACAGATACGCAGTATTTT. The full variable domain, in which reference TRBV7-9 and TRBJ2-3 provide the parts outside the CDR3, is DTGVSQNPRHKITKRGQNVTFRCDPISEHNRLYWYRQTLGQGPEFLTYFQNEAQLEKSRLLSDRFSAERPKGSFSTLEIQRTEQGDSAMYLCASSLGGLAPTDTQYFGPGTRLTVL.

J is TRBJ1-2 and V is TRBV3-1; D is undetermined. The CDR3 consists of 11 residues. The V and J ends lost 0 bases and 4 bases respectively, with 0 bases between them. Germline CDR1 LGHDT, CDR2 YNNKEL (reference sequence). The CDR3 here is CASSQDYGYTF. The CDR3, as DNA: TGTGCCAGCAGCCAAGACTATGGCTACACCTTC.

The genes are TRBV20-1 and TRBJ1-6; weak D call: TRBD1 (5 bases). CDR1 and CDR2 (germline): DFQATT, SNEGSKA (reference sequence). Trimming shortened V by 0 bases and J by 7 bases, and 10 bases separated the two germline ends. The CDR3 sequence is 14 residues long. The CDR3 DNA is TGCAGTGCTAGAGAAGGGGTGCGGAATTCACCCCTCCACTTT. Its translation is CSAREGVRNSPLHF.

V usage is TRBV29-1 and J usage is TRBJ2-7, with D tentatively TRBD1 (6 bases). V was trimmed by 6 bases and J by 3 bases, leaving 15 bases between them. The germline V gene has CDR1 SQVTM and CDR2 ANQGSEA. The CDR3 is 13 amino acids. CDR3 residues: CSVAQGTIYEQYF. DNA for the CDR3: TGCAGCGTAGCACAGGGAACAATCTACGAGCAGTACTTC.